These 9 T cell receptor beta chains were all obtained from the same sample, sequenced in a study of regulatory T cells in long-lasting Graves disease. Time point described: persistent/refractory GD, antithyroid drugs over 5 years with positive TRAb. Generation of the TCR library employed RNA extracted from PBMCs. For TCR beta, libraries came from iRepertoire HTBI primers and Arm-PCR of CDR3 regions. TCRdb processed the multiplex PCR reads anew with MiXCR; each CDR3 protein has one entry. This table holds about 470,000 distinct CDR3 sequences, less than 25% found once. Sequenced material: peripheral blood mononuclear cells (PBMCs), taken when the disease was refractory, from a patient treated with antithyroid drugs. These receptors all come from a female donor with Graves disease.

The table lists this clonotype with many counts. V usage is TRBV7-9 and J usage is TRBJ1-5; 8 bases align to TRBD1. V trimming: 1 base; J trimming: 2 bases; junction bases outside the gene matches: 4. CDR3 size: 16 residues. CDR1 is SEHNR and CDR2 is FQNEAQ in the germline V gene (reference sequence). The CDR3 nucleotides are TGTGCCAGCAGCTTAGAAGAGACAGGGGGCAATCAGCCCCAGCATTTT. It translates to CASSLEETGGNQPQHF.

This clonotype has at least ten counts. V gene TRBV12-3 or TRBV12-4 combines with J gene TRBJ2-2; weak D call: TRBD2 (6 bases). V dropped 3 bases and J dropped 6 bases, with 11 bases sitting between them. The CDR3 sequence is 14 residues long. CDR3 sequence: CASSFGGKAGELFF. The CDR3 DNA reads TGTGCCAGCAGTTTTGGGGGGAAGGCCGGGGAGCTGTTTTTT.

This clonotype was counted a single time. The rearrangement links TRBV29-1 to TRBJ2-1; 7 bases align to TRBD1. With 0 bases clipped from V and 2 bases from J, the junction kept 7 bases outside the gene matches. This CDR3 region has 16 residues. Germline CDR1 SQVTM, CDR2 ANQGSEA. The CDR3 reads CSVEDQGVRTYNEQFF. CDR3 nucleotide sequence: TGCAGCGTTGAAGATCAGGGGGTGAGGACCTACAATGAGCAGTTCTTC.

J is TRBJ1-1 and V is TRBV27; D remains unclear. CDR3 size: 13 residues. V gave up 3 bases and J gave up 4 bases, with 9 bases separating them. Germline V gene sequence: CDR1 MNHEY, CDR2 SMNVEV (reference sequence). The DNA of the CDR3 is TGTGCCAGCAGTTTCGGGCCGCGCACTGAAGCTTTCTTT. It codes for CASSFGPRTEAFF.

The chain uses TRBV5-6 and TRBJ1-5, with D tentatively TRBD1 (6 bases). The CDR3 is 14 amino acids. Germline V gene lookup returns CDR1 SGHDT and CDR2 YYEEEE. Trimming left V 6 bases short and J 2 bases short, with 12 bases between. CDR3 region: CASTWGAGNQPQHF. CDR3 coding DNA: TGTGCCAGCACCTGGGGGGCAGGCAATCAGCCCCAGCATTTT.

This clonotype appeared a few times. The chain is built from TRBV5-4 and TRBJ1-6; D gene uncertain. The CDR3 extends over 15 amino acids. Germline V lookup: CDR1 SGHNT, CDR2 YYREEE (reference sequence). The germline V and J ends were trimmed by 0 bases and 10 bases, with 14 bases remaining between them. CDR3 coding DNA: TGTGCCAGCAGCTTGGGTACGGAAGCGGCATCACCCCTCCACTTT. Translated: CASSLGTEAASPLHF.

This clonotype was counted only a few times. J is TRBJ1-3 and V is TRBV2, with D maybe TRBD1 (5 bases). V was cut by 9 bases and J by 0 bases, with 12 bases left in between. This CDR3 spans 14 amino acids. Germline lookup yields CDR1 SNHLY and CDR2 FYNNEI. In nucleotides, the CDR3 is TGTGCCAGTGTTTCAGGGAGCTCTGGAAACACCATATATTTT. Protein product: CASVSGSSGNTIYF.

This clonotype was found a few times. V and J are TRBV19 and TRBJ1-5; a possible D gene is TRBD1 (6 bases). The CDR3 runs 15 residues. The germline gives CDR1 LNHDA, CDR2 SQIVND (reference sequence). V lost 3 bases and J lost 5, with 14 bases in between. DNA for the CDR3: TGTGCCAGTAGTATCTTAGACAGGTTATATCAGCCCCAGCATTTT. Translating gives CASSILDRLYQPQHF.

This clonotype has a handful of counts. The DNA of the CDR3 is TGTGCCAGCAGCGAAAGGCGGGCCACCGGGGAGCTGTTTTTT. Protein: CASSERRATGELFF. The rearrangement links TRBV9 to TRBJ2-2; D may be TRBD2 (5 bases). The CDR3 has 14 amino acids. Germline V gene data show CDR1 as SGDLS and CDR2 as YYNGEE. The V end was cut by 3 bases, the J end by 4 bases, with 10 bases between.